This T cell receptor (beta chain) was profiled in a study of PD-1 blockade in classical Hodgkin lymphoma. Only in-frame clones appear in the TCRdb table, and some are missing; sequencing was by immunoSEQ multiplex PCR. The sample records some 40,000 clones, 76% being singletons. Each and every patient relapsed after autologous stem cell transplantation, and patients got differing brentuximab vedotin exposure. Responses achieved at best were complete response, partial response or progressive disease. In regard to this clone: Its specificity is not known.

Study observations and caveats: The causes of the repertoire differences, possibly disease activity or prior therapy, remain undefined. CD4+ TCR diversity, unlike CD8+, rose significantly by C4D1. Before treatment, TCR diversity in newly diagnosed patients was reportedly lower than in healthy donors.

Trimming removed 11 bases from V and 2 bases from J, with 16 bases in between. Germline CDR1 MNHEY, CDR2 SVGAGI. The length of the CDR3 is 14 residues. V usage is TRBV6-5 and J usage is TRBJ1-3; D remains ambiguous. This clonotype was sampled from a human donor with classical Hodgkin lymphoma. Sequences were derived from peripheral blood mononuclear cells (PBMCs), sampled at baseline. The CDR3, as DNA: TGTGCCTGTAGTATAGGGTATGCTGGAAACACCATATATTTT. Protein sequence: CACSIGYAGNTIYF.